This T cell receptor beta chain was retrieved from a study of shared clonotypes between healthy human individuals. This clone appeared once. Clones were sequenced by immunoSEQ multiplex PCR, and TCRdb holds only the in-frame ones, with some missing. Of some 1.4 million clones listed, around 97% are singletons. Germline loops: CDR1 GTSNPN, CDR2 SVGIG (reference sequence). The CDR3 has 14 residues. V lost 1 base, J lost 8 bases, and 7 bases stayed unmatched. The specimen was naive CD4+ T cells sorted from blood. Subset in this sample: CD45RA+ positively selected. This receptor was identified in a man aged 25-45 years in good health. The rearrangement links TRBV30 to TRBJ2-1; 8 nucleotides line up with TRBD1. The CDR3 DNA reads TGTGCCTGGAGTGGACCTAAACAGGGGGATGAGCAGTTCTTC. This encodes CAWSGPKQGDEQFF.